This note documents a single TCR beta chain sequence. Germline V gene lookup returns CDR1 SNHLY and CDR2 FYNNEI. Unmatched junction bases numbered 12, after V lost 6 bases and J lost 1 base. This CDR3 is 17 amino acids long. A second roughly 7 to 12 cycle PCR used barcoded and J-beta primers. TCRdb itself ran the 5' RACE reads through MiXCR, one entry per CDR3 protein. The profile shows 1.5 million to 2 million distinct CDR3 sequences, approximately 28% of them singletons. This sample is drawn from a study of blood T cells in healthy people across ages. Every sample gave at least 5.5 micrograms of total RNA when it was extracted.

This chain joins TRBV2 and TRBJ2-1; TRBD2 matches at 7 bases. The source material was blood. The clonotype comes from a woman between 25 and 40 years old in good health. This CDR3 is CASSYRWLAESYNEQFF. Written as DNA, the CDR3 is TGTGCCAGCAGCTACAGATGGCTAGCGGAGTCCTACAATGAGCAGTTCTTC.